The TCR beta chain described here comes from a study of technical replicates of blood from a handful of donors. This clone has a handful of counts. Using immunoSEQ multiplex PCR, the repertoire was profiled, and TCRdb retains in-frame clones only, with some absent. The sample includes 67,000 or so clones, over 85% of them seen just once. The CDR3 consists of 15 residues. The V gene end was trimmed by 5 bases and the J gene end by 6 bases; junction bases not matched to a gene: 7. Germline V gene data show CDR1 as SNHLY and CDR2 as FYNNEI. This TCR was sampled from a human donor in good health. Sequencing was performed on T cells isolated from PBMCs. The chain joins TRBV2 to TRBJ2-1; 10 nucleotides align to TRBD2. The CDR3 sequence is CASSMLAGVVNEQFF. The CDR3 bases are TGTGCCAGCAGTATGCTAGCGGGAGTTGTCAATGAGCAGTTCTTC. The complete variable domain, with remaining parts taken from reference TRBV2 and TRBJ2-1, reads EPEVTQTPSHQVTQMGQEVILRCVPISNHLYFYWYRQILGQKVEFLVSFYNNEISEKSEIFDDQFSVERPDGSNFTLKIRSTKLEDSAMYFCASSMLAGVVNEQFFGPGTRLTVL.